The 19 T cell receptor beta chains below all came from one sample that was sequenced in a study of cytomegalovirus exposure and HLA in healthy donors (dated by TCRdb to between 2016 and 2019). Libraries were built with the immunoSEQ multiplex PCR assay. For the multiplex PCR, a mixture combining 60 forward primers for TCR Vbeta segments and 13 reverse primers for TCR Jbeta segments was used. TCRdb obtained this table from immuneACCESS and retained in-frame rearrangements with V and J assigned. These tables miss some clones; where compared with another copy, unresolved V genes account for less than half of the shortfall, and the remainder is unexplained. The sample includes some 160,000 clones, with 84% observed a single time. The ten largest clones add up to roughly 2.5% of the sample. The sample comprised PBMCs. The source is a boy younger than 10 in good health and CMV-seronegative.

This chain joins TRBV11-1 and TRBJ1-2; 7 bases fit TRBD1. The germline gives CDR1 SGHAT, CDR2 FQDESV (reference sequence). There are 14 residues in the CDR3. V dropped 5 bases and J dropped 6; count of bases not matched to a gene: 9. In nucleotides, the CDR3 is TGTGCCAGCAGCCACAGGGGCCGTGGGCATGGCTACACCTTC. Translation: CASSHRGRGHGYTF.

The CDR3 is CASSDRDFNYGYTF. The CDR3 nucleotides are TGTGCCAGCAGCGACAGGGATTTTAACTATGGCTACACCTTC. V and J are TRBV6-5 and TRBJ1-2, with 7 nucleotides matching TRBD1. This CDR3 is built from 14 residues. V gave up 6 bases and J gave up 1 base; unmatched junction bases: 5. The germline V gene has CDR1 MNHEY and CDR2 SVGAGI.

The V gene is TRBV18, the J gene TRBJ1-2; D is perhaps TRBD1 (6 bases). Germline CDR1 reads KGHSH; CDR2 reads LQKENI. V lost 5 bases and J 8 bases, leaving 12 bases between the germline ends. The CDR3 loop spans 12 amino acids. CDR3 region: CASSLQGSGYTF. The CDR3 DNA reads TGTGCCAGCTCATTACAGGGTAGCGGCTACACCTTC.

V usage is TRBV30 and J usage is TRBJ1-5; a weak D match, TRBD1 (5 bases). This CDR3 has 13 amino acids. Trimming took off 3 bases at V and 5 bases at J, with 11 bases between the two ends. Germline V gene data show CDR1 as GTSNPN and CDR2 as SVGIG (reference sequence). The CDR3 is CAWSTGRDQPQHF. In DNA, the CDR3 is TGTGCCTGGAGCACAGGTCGGGATCAGCCCCAGCATTTT.

The chain combines TRBV11-2 with TRBJ2-7; 10 bases align to TRBD2. The CDR3 runs 15 residues. Germline lookup yields CDR1 SGHAT and CDR2 FQNNGV. V lost 0 bases, J lost 6 bases, and 5 bases stayed unmatched. The CDR3 is CASSLDISGRSEQYF. The CDR3 DNA is TGTGCCAGCAGCTTAGATATTAGCGGGAGGTCCGAGCAGTACTTC.

The gene calls are TRBV2 and TRBJ1-5, with D perhaps TRBD1 (6 bases). Germline CDR1 SNHLY, CDR2 FYNNEI. The CDR3 totals 14 residues. V lost 4 bases and J 7 bases, leaving 14 bases between the germline ends. The CDR3 region has the DNA TGTGCCAGCAGTGTTGGCAGGGGCGGACAGCCCCAGCATTTT. This sequence encodes CASSVGRGGQPQHF.

This sequence joins TRBV5-1 and TRBJ2-1, with D tentatively TRBD2 (6 bases). CDR3 length: 15 residues. Per the germline V gene, CDR1 is SGHRS and CDR2 is YFSETQ. Trimming took 4 bases from V and 7 from J, leaving 18 bases between them. The CDR3 DNA is TGCGCCAGCAGCCCGCGGGGTAACCCTGGGAATGAGCAGTTCTTC. Translated, it gives CASSPRGNPGNEQFF.

The rearrangement links TRBV6-6 to TRBJ1-5; 7 bases are shared with TRBD1. V dropped 6 bases and J dropped 2; count of bases not matched to a gene: 10. The CDR3 length is 16 residues. Germline CDR1 reads MNHNY; CDR2 reads SVGAGI (reference sequence). CDR3 region: CASRHGGGQGNQPQHF. The CDR3 DNA sequence: TGTGCCAGCAGACACGGGGGAGGACAGGGCAATCAGCCCCAGCATTTT.

The chain combines TRBV28 with TRBJ2-1; D unclear. Germline CDR1 and CDR2: MDHEN and SYDVKM. The V gene lost 7 bases and the J gene lost 6 bases, with 13 bases spanning the gap. CDR3 length: 13 residues. Written as DNA, the CDR3 is TGTGCCAGCAATTCGGCGGCCACCAATGAGCAGTTCTTC. This encodes CASNSAATNEQFF.

The CDR3 spells CASSDSSGSYNEQFF. CDR3 bases: TGTGCCAGCAGTGACTCTAGCGGCTCCTACAATGAGCAGTTCTTC. This chain links TRBV6-1 with TRBJ2-1; TRBD2 agrees at 7 bases. Per germline, CDR1 MNHNS and CDR2 SASEGT. The CDR3 spans 15 residues. Trimming took 3 bases from V and 0 from J; bases not matched to a gene: 2.

The genes are TRBV6-1 and TRBJ2-2; 7 nucleotides line up with TRBD1. Germline V gene lookup returns CDR1 MNHNS and CDR2 SASEGT. The ends lost 7 bases at V and 2 bases at J; junction bases unmatched: 7. This CDR3 is built from 15 residues. This chain's CDR3 is CASIPGTANTGELFF. The CDR3 DNA follows: TGTGCCAGCATCCCCGGGACAGCTAACACCGGGGAGCTGTTTTTT.

The gene calls are TRBV21-1 and TRBJ2-1; TRBD2 reflects the table's D call only, with no check against the DNA. TRBV21-1 is tagged as a pseudogene. This CDR3 spans 17 amino acids. The CDR3 coding sequence is TGTGCCAGCAGCAAAGGGGGAGGTAGGGGCCCCTACAATGAGCAGTTCTTC. It codes for CASSKGGGRGPYNEQFF.

V gene TRBV5-6 combines with J gene TRBJ2-5; TRBD1 matches at 9 bases. V was clipped by 4 bases and J by 5 bases; unmatched bases: 9. Germline V gene data show CDR1 as SGHDT and CDR2 as YYEEEE. The CDR3 covers 15 residues. CDR3 amino acids: CASSPGQGLDETQYF. The CDR3 DNA is TGTGCCAGCAGCCCGGGACAGGGATTAGATGAGACCCAGTACTTC.

A single count supports this clone. The genes are TRBV10-3 and TRBJ2-5, with 8 positions matching TRBD1. CDR3 length: 16 amino acids. V was clipped by 5 bases and J by 2 bases; unmatched bases: 10. The germline V gene has CDR1 ENHRY and CDR2 SYGVKD. The CDR3 DNA sequence: TGTGCCATCAGTCAAGGACAGGGAGGAGAGCAAGAGACCCAGTACTTC. It encodes CAISQGQGGEQETQYF.

This clone was counted once. This chain joins TRBV7-7 and TRBJ2-3; no definite D call. The CDR3 covers 13 residues. CDR1 is SSHAT and CDR2 is FNYEAQ in the germline V gene (reference sequence). V was trimmed by 5 bases and J by 4 bases, leaving 10 bases between them. Written as DNA, the CDR3 is TGTGCCAGCAGCCAAAAGCTATCAGATACGCAGTATTTT. It yields the protein CASSQKLSDTQYF.

This chain uses TRBV13 with TRBJ2-2; weak D call: TRBD2 (5 bases). CDR1 is PRHDT, CDR2 FYEKMQ, per germline (reference sequence). Trimming cost V 5 bases and J 5 bases, with 18 bases left between them. CDR3 length: 16 amino acids. CDR3 residues: CASSPYPSSGTGELFF. The CDR3 coding sequence is TGTGCCAGCAGCCCATACCCCTCATCGGGGACCGGGGAGCTGTTTTTT.

V is TRBV9 and J is TRBJ2-5, with D unclear. V was cut by 2 bases and J by 3 bases, with 11 bases left in between. This CDR3 is 14 amino acids long. CDR1 and CDR2 (germline): SGDLS, YYNGEE. The CDR3 sequence: CASSVGPGKETQYF. In DNA, the CDR3 is TGTGCCAGCAGCGTTGGGCCCGGTAAAGAGACCCAGTACTTC.

The chain links TRBV12-5 to TRBJ2-5, with TRBD2 matching over 8 bases. The CDR3 totals 16 residues. V was pared by 6 bases and J by 3 bases, with 12 bases of the junction left unmatched. CDR1 and CDR2 (germline): LGHNT, FRNRAP. CDR3 amino acids: CASGQVGRGAEETQYF. In DNA, the CDR3 is TGTGCTAGTGGGCAGGTGGGGCGGGGGGCCGAAGAGACCCAGTACTTC.

The CDR3 DNA sequence: TGTGCCAGCAGCGTAGTCGGCGGGATCGGTGAGAATGAGCAGTTCTTC. It is translated as CASSVVGGIGENEQFF. This sequence joins TRBV9 and TRBJ2-1, with a possible D match to TRBD2 (6 bases). Germline CDR1 SGDLS, CDR2 YYNGEE. V was cut by 0 bases and J by 7 bases, with 17 bases left in between. The CDR3 is 16 amino acids.